These T cell receptor beta chains were read from a single sample in a study of post-analysis software for immune sequencing data. TCRdb used MiXCR to reprocess the PCR reads, holding one entry per CDR3 protein. The sample lists a few hundred thousand distinct CDR3 sequences, about 40% occurring once. Sequenced sample: blood. These receptors came from a girl aged 2 to 9 with multiple sclerosis. Each CDR3 is given with its conserved first and last residue. Each record gives: CDR3 DNA, CDR3 protein, D gene, J gene, V gene, clone size. A D gene is named only where the DNA matches it firmly. Size is omitted from some rows. Given values are once, few, many or a class for expanded clones.

cdr3_nt: TGCAGTGCTAGGGGCAGGACAGGGCTGACAGATACGCAGTATTTT
cdr3_aa: CSARGRTGLTDTQYF
d_call: TRBD1
j_call: TRBJ2-3
v_call: TRBV20-1
clone_size: NA

cdr3_nt: TGCAGTGCTAGGGACAGGGGAATTTCCGAGCAGTACTTC
cdr3_aa: CSARDRGISEQYF
d_call: TRBD1
j_call: TRBJ2-7
v_call: TRBV20-1
clone_size: NA

cdr3_nt: TGTGCCAGCAGCCAACGGACTAGCGTTTACAATGAGCAGTTCTTC
cdr3_aa: CASSQRTSVYNEQFF
d_call: TRBD2
j_call: TRBJ2-1
v_call: TRBV11-2
clone_size: few

cdr3_nt: TGTGCCAGCAGTTGGGGACTAGCGGGGAGCACAGATACGCAGTATTTT
cdr3_aa: CASSWGLAGSTDTQYF
d_call: TRBD2
j_call: TRBJ2-3
v_call: TRBV28
clone_size: NA

cdr3_nt: TGTGCCAGCAGCGTAGCTACTGACGGTTCCTACGAGCAGTACTTC
cdr3_aa: CASSVATDGSYEQYF
d_call: NA
j_call: TRBJ2-7
v_call: TRBV9
clone_size: NA

cdr3_nt: TGTGCCAGCAGTCGAGCCGGACAGGGATCTGATGCGCAGTATTTT
cdr3_aa: CASSRAGQGSDAQYF
d_call: TRBD1
j_call: TRBJ2-3
v_call: TRBV12-3/TRBV12-4
clone_size: NA

cdr3_nt: TGTGCCAGCAGTCCCATATATCCCACGGGACCGCCTAATCAGCCCCAGCATTTT
cdr3_aa: CASSPIYPTGPPNQPQHF
d_call: NA
j_call: TRBJ1-5
v_call: TRBV27
clone_size: NA

cdr3_nt: TGCAGTGTTCGACGGGGGGCGCAGGAAGAGACCCAGTACTTC
cdr3_aa: CSVRRGAQEETQYF
d_call: NA
j_call: TRBJ2-5
v_call: TRBV20-1
clone_size: once

cdr3_nt: TGTGCCAGCAGCTTAGGCCGACTTAGTCCCAATCAGCCCCAGCATTTT
cdr3_aa: CASSLGRLSPNQPQHF
d_call: NA
j_call: TRBJ1-5
v_call: TRBV7-8
clone_size: NA

cdr3_nt: TGCAGCGTTGAGGGGACTAGCGGGAGCCTAGTTTTACATGAGCAGTTCTTC
cdr3_aa: CSVEGTSGSLVLHEQFF
d_call: TRBD2
j_call: TRBJ2-1
v_call: TRBV29-1
clone_size: few

cdr3_nt: TGCAGCGTAGAATTCGACAGTTCGAACACCGGGGAGCTGTTTTTT
cdr3_aa: CSVEFDSSNTGELFF
d_call: NA
j_call: TRBJ2-2
v_call: TRBV29-1
clone_size: NA

cdr3_nt: TGTGCCAGTAGTCCCAGGACAGCCACAGATACGCAGTATTTT
cdr3_aa: CASSPRTATDTQYF
d_call: NA
j_call: TRBJ2-3
v_call: TRBV19
clone_size: few

cdr3_nt: TGTGCCAGCAGCACCCCGTGGGATAACTATGGCTACACCTTC
cdr3_aa: CASSTPWDNYGYTF
d_call: NA
j_call: TRBJ1-2
v_call: TRBV11-2
clone_size: NA

cdr3_nt: TGCGCCAGCAGCTTGGCTCCTGAGGAAGGGGAACAAGAGACCCAGTACTTC
cdr3_aa: CASSLAPEEGEQETQYF
d_call: NA
j_call: TRBJ2-5
v_call: TRBV5-1
clone_size: once

cdr3_nt: TGTGCCAGCAGCTTATTTGGAGTAGCCAAAAACATTCAGTACTTC
cdr3_aa: CASSLFGVAKNIQYF
d_call: NA
j_call: TRBJ2-4
v_call: TRBV7-2
clone_size: NA

cdr3_nt: TGTGCCAGCAGCGTAGCGGTCGATGAGCAGTTCTTC
cdr3_aa: CASSVAVDEQFF
d_call: NA
j_call: TRBJ2-1
v_call: TRBV7-2
clone_size: NA

cdr3_nt: TGTGCCACTGAAGACGGGCACGGACGACGGACCCAGTACTTC
cdr3_aa: CATEDGHGRRTQYF
d_call: NA
j_call: TRBJ2-5
v_call: TRBV6-1
clone_size: NA

cdr3_nt: TGCAGCGTTGCGGGGACGGTGAGCTCCTACGAGCAGTACTTC
cdr3_aa: CSVAGTVSSYEQYF
d_call: NA
j_call: TRBJ2-7
v_call: TRBV29-1
clone_size: few

cdr3_nt: TGTGCCAGCAGCCTCGGACAGAAGAGAAACTATGGCTACACCTTC
cdr3_aa: CASSLGQKRNYGYTF
d_call: NA
j_call: TRBJ1-2
v_call: TRBV13
clone_size: few

cdr3_nt: TGTGCCATCAGTGAGTCTTTGGCTAGCGATGAGCAGTTCTTC
cdr3_aa: CAISESLASDEQFF
d_call: NA
j_call: TRBJ2-1
v_call: TRBV10-3
clone_size: few

cdr3_nt: TGTGCCAGCAGTTTTACTCAGTCCTACAATGAGCAGTTCTTC
cdr3_aa: CASSFTQSYNEQFF
d_call: NA
j_call: TRBJ2-1
v_call: TRBV12-3/TRBV12-4
clone_size: NA

cdr3_nt: TGTGCCAGCAGCCCAGGGGAATCACCCCTCCACTTT
cdr3_aa: CASSPGESPLHF
d_call: NA
j_call: TRBJ1-6
v_call: TRBV14
clone_size: NA

cdr3_nt: TGTGCCAGCAGCTGGTCTAGCGGGAGTTGGGATGAGCAGTTCTTC
cdr3_aa: CASSWSSGSWDEQFF
d_call: TRBD2
j_call: TRBJ2-1
v_call: TRBV7-9
clone_size: NA

cdr3_nt: TGTGCCAGCAGTCCTCTCGTAGGGGAGCAGTACTTC
cdr3_aa: CASSPLVGEQYF
d_call: NA
j_call: TRBJ2-5
v_call: TRBV11-2
clone_size: few

cdr3_nt: TGTGCCACCAGTGATTATGGGGGCGGCTACACCTTC
cdr3_aa: CATSDYGGGYTF
d_call: NA
j_call: TRBJ1-2
v_call: TRBV24-1
clone_size: NA

cdr3_nt: TGCAGTGCTAGGGTTTGGGGACGACAGGCGAGCACAGATACGCAGTATTTT
cdr3_aa: CSARVWGRQASTDTQYF
d_call: NA
j_call: TRBJ2-3
v_call: TRBV20-1
clone_size: few

cdr3_nt: TGTGCCAGCAGTTTCCAACCCGGCGGGACTAGCGGGTTGATCCAAGAGACCCAGTACTTC
cdr3_aa: CASSFQPGGTSGLIQETQYF
d_call: TRBD2
j_call: TRBJ2-5
v_call: TRBV28
clone_size: NA